The sample holds one count of the clone carrying this T cell receptor beta chain. Its matching antigen is unknown. The data are from a study of CD8+ T cells in alopecia areata. Background on the study: Treated patients were dosed with oral tofacitinib, taking 5 to 10 mg twice daily. A 6-month period off drug followed tofacitinib, which lasted 6 to 18 months.

Germline values: CDR1 MGHDK, CDR2 SYGVNS. The CDR3 extends over 15 amino acids. Trimming pared 4 bases from V and 1 base from J, leaving 11 bases between. Study-level results: Mice showed clearer TCR sharing than patients did, a gap that was possibly HLA-related.

Extracted from the samples, RNA was reverse transcribed into cDNA to serve as the sequencing template. The data were produced by immunoSEQ multiplex PCR, yet TCRdb's version contains in-frame clones alone and is incomplete. The table includes 200,000 to 250,000 clones, around 62% detected once. The source of this sequence is a human donor with alopecia areata. The rearrangement joins TRBV25-1 to TRBJ2-1; D ambiguous. Sequenced material: CD4+ T cells sorted from blood, taken at week 0. The CDR3 DNA follows: TGTGCCAGCAGTGCCACTACGGTTTCCTACAATGAGCAGTTCTTC. Encoded protein: CASSATTVSYNEQFF.